Below are 31 T cell receptor beta chains sequenced from a single sample in a study of OX40 agonist ivuxolimab in advanced cancers. Sequenced by immunoSEQ multiplex PCR; TCRdb stores in-frame clones only, minus some. The sample lists about 76,000 clones; 70% to 90% were seen once. The material sequenced was CD4+ or CD8+ T cells sorted from blood, taken in a trial of the OX40 agonist ivuxolimab. The origin of the receptors is an adult with an advanced solid tumor such as melanoma, head and neck, liver or kidney cancer.

CDR3 bases: TGTGCCAGCAGCGTAGAAGGGGAGACCAACACTGAAGCTTTCTTT. Translated, it gives CASSVEGETNTEAFF. The chain employs TRBV9 and TRBJ1-1, with a weak D call TRBD1 (5 bases). The CDR3 is 15 amino acids. CDR1 and CDR2 (germline): SGDLS, YYNGEE. V lost 0 bases to trimming and J lost 2 bases, with 11 bases between them.

The V call is TRBV7-6, the J call TRBJ2-5; TRBD2 matches at 10 bases. Germline V CDR1 and CDR2: SGHVS, FNYEAQ. This CDR3 has 15 residues. The chain's CDR3 is CATLASGSGTETQYF. The DNA of the CDR3 is TGTGCAACCTTGGCTAGCGGGAGCGGTACCGAGACCCAGTACTTC.

The chain uses TRBV7-3 and TRBJ2-3; the match to TRBD2 covers 14 bases. Germline V gene data show CDR1 as SGHTA and CDR2 as FQGTGA. J lost 3 bases, V lost 2 bases, and 1 base had no gene match. CDR3 length equals 16 residues. Written as DNA, the CDR3 is TGTGCCAGCAGCTTAGGGACTAGCGGGGGAACAGATACGCAGTATTTT. Its translation is CASSLGTSGGTDTQYF.

The chain joins TRBV11-2 to TRBJ1-4; 7 bases fit TRBD1. CDR1 is SGHAT, CDR2 FQNNGV, per germline. The CDR3 has 13 amino acids. With 6 bases clipped from V and 10 bases from J, the junction kept 8 bases outside the gene matches. The chain's CDR3 is CASSDRAFGKLFF. Written as DNA, the CDR3 is TGTGCCAGCAGTGACAGGGCGTTCGGAAAACTGTTTTTT. The full variable domain, its missing parts supplied by reference TRBV11-2 and TRBJ1-4, is EAGVAQSPRYKIIEKRQSVAFWCNPISGHATLYWYQQILGQGPKLLIQFQNNGVVDDSQLPKDRFSAERLKGVDSTLKIQPAKLEDSAVYLCASSDRAFGKLFFGSGTQLSVL.

The rearrangement uses TRBV6-5 and TRBJ1-1, with D unresolved. V dropped 5 bases and J dropped 2 bases, with 9 bases sitting between them. The CDR3 loop spans 13 amino acids. Per the germline V gene, CDR1 is MNHEY and CDR2 is SVGAGI. The CDR3 reads CASSVTANTEAFF. The CDR3 DNA reads as TGTGCCAGCAGTGTCACAGCTAACACTGAAGCTTTCTTT.

The V gene is TRBV4-3, the J gene TRBJ2-7; perhaps TRBD1 as D (6 bases). Per germline, CDR1 LGHNA and CDR2 YSLEER. The V and J ends lost 1 base and 6 bases respectively, with 13 bases between them. The CDR3 totals 14 residues. The CDR3 protein is CASSQVQGIGEQYF. The DNA of the CDR3 is TGCGCCAGCAGCCAAGTACAGGGTATCGGCGAGCAGTACTTC.

V gene TRBV13 combines with J gene TRBJ2-3; D unresolved. Trimming removed 5 bases from V and 4 bases from J, with 13 bases in between. Per germline, CDR1 PRHDT and CDR2 FYEKMQ (reference sequence). CDR3 length: 14 amino acids. The CDR3 DNA reads TGTGCCAGCAGCCCCGCCGACGGTTCAGATACGCAGTATTTT. Translation gives CASSPADGSDTQYF.

The genes are TRBV18 and TRBJ2-3; 7 bases are a match to TRBD2. The CDR3 runs 15 residues. Germline V gene sequence: CDR1 KGHSH, CDR2 LQKENI. V lost 0 bases and J lost 8; bases outside the gene matches: 8. CDR3 DNA: TGTGCCAGCTCACCACCATTGCGGGAGACGGCTACGCAGTATTTT. It codes for CASSPPLRETATQYF.

In DNA form, the CDR3 reads TGTGCCAGCAGCTTAGAGAGGGTCGAGCAGTACTTC. It yields the protein CASSLERVEQYF. The chain couples TRBV7-2 to TRBJ2-7, with D possibly TRBD2 on 5 matching bases. Germline V gene data show CDR1 as SGHTA and CDR2 as FQGNSA. The CDR3 loop spans 12 amino acids. V lost 1 base and J lost 6, with 7 bases in between.

This chain joins TRBV11-2 and TRBJ1-1, with D possibly being TRBD1 (6 bases). Germline CDR1 is SGHAT and CDR2 is FQNNGV. Trimming pared 2 bases from V and 3 bases from J, leaving 10 bases between. The CDR3 length is 14 residues. CDR3: CASSLQRGYTEAFF. The DNA for the CDR3 is TGTGCCAGCAGCTTACAGAGGGGGTACACTGAAGCTTTCTTT.

V gene TRBV19 combines with J gene TRBJ2-5, with TRBD1 as a possible D gene (6 bases). The CDR3 spans 14 residues. Germline CDR1 and CDR2: LNHDA and SQIVND (reference sequence). Trimming stripped 3 bases from V and 0 bases from J, with 8 bases between. The CDR3 sequence is CASSIHRDQETQYF. The CDR3 DNA follows: TGTGCCAGTAGTATTCACAGGGACCAAGAGACCCAGTACTTC.

The chain uses TRBV4-2 and TRBJ2-3, with 16 bases matching TRBD2. This CDR3 comprises 20 residues. Per the germline V gene, CDR1 is LGHNA and CDR2 is YNFKEQ. The V gene end was trimmed by 3 bases and the J gene end by 0 bases; junction bases not matched to a gene: 9. The CDR3 nucleotides read TGTGCCAGCAGCCAGGTAGGGACTAGCGGGAGGGCCAGGAGCACAGATACGCAGTATTTT. Encoded protein: CASSQVGTSGRARSTDTQYF.

CDR3 region: CASSLEGATNEKLFF. The CDR3 DNA is TGCGCCAGCAGCTTGGAGGGTGCAACTAATGAAAAACTGTTTTTT. The chain links TRBV5-1 to TRBJ1-4; D gene ambiguous. Germline V gene lookup returns CDR1 SGHRS and CDR2 YFSETQ. The CDR3 extends over 15 amino acids. The V and J ends lost 0 bases and 0 bases respectively, with 6 bases between them.

V gene TRBV18 combines with J gene TRBJ1-1, with D unclear. The germline V gene encodes CDR1 KGHSH and CDR2 LQKENI. There are 13 residues in the CDR3. V lost 4 bases, J lost 5 bases, and 11 bases lay in between. CDR3 sequence reads: CASSRSEETEAFF. The CDR3 DNA reads as TGTGCCAGCTCACGGTCCGAGGAGACTGAAGCTTTCTTT.

The CDR3 protein is CASSLNTQGGYEQYF. In nucleotides, the CDR3 is TGCGCCAGCAGCCTAAACACCCAGGGGGGATACGAGCAGTACTTC. The chain combines TRBV5-1 with TRBJ2-7, with D possibly matching TRBD1 (7 bases). Germline lookup yields CDR1 SGHRS and CDR2 YFSETQ. The ends were cut back, 4 bases at V and 4 bases at J, with 18 bases in the middle. CDR3 size: 15 residues.

The rearrangement uses TRBV2 and TRBJ2-1, with 9 bases aligning to TRBD2. V was clipped by 6 bases and J by 4 bases; unmatched bases: 4. The germline V gene has CDR1 SNHLY and CDR2 FYNNEI. The CDR3 loop spans 14 amino acids. This CDR3 is CASSSSGIYNEQFF. DNA for the CDR3: TGTGCCAGCAGCTCTAGCGGGATATACAATGAGCAGTTCTTC.

The chain employs TRBV18 and TRBJ1-5; perhaps TRBD1 as D (5 bases). Germline V gene sequence: CDR1 KGHSH, CDR2 LQKENI. Between the trimmed V and J ends, which lost 3 bases and 2 bases, there was a span of 11 bases. This CDR3 has 15 amino acids. CDR3 in amino acids: CASSPSGTGNQPQHF. CDR3 sequence (DNA): TGTGCCAGCTCACCGAGTGGGACGGGCAATCAGCCCCAGCATTTT.

The V gene is TRBV23-1, the J gene TRBJ2-4; D call uncertain. TRBV23-1 qualifies as an ORF whose function is uncertain. V dropped 6 bases and J dropped 4 bases, with 10 bases sitting between them. The CDR3 extends over 13 amino acids. As DNA, the CDR3 is TGCGCCAGCAGGACCGTTGCTAAAAACATTCAGTACTTC. It specifies CASRTVAKNIQYF.

This sequence joins TRBV9 and TRBJ2-1, with 7 nucleotides matching TRBD2. Germline CDR1 SGDLS, CDR2 YYNGEE. V gave up 4 bases and J gave up 0 bases; unmatched junction bases: 4. The CDR3 runs 15 residues. The CDR3 spells CASSPAGDSYNEQFF. In DNA, the CDR3 is TGTGCCAGCAGCCCTGCGGGGGACTCCTACAATGAGCAGTTCTTC.

The chain couples TRBV6-5 to TRBJ1-2; 9 nucleotides line up with TRBD1. Germline loops: CDR1 MNHEY, CDR2 SVGAGI. The ends lost 3 bases at V and 4 bases at J; junction bases unmatched: 6. CDR3 length: 15 residues. CDR3 sequence (DNA): TGTGCCAGCAGTTATCAAGGGACAGGGACCTATGGCTACACCTTC. Its translation is CASSYQGTGTYGYTF.

The chain combines TRBV4-3 with TRBJ1-1; maybe TRBD1 (5 bases). Germline values: CDR1 LGHNA, CDR2 YSLEER. V lost 4 bases to trimming and J lost 2 bases, with 14 bases between them. CDR3 length: 15 amino acids. DNA of the CDR3: TGCGCCAGCAGCCCCAACCTACAGGTTAACACTGAAGCTTTCTTT. This translates into CASSPNLQVNTEAFF.

The J gene is TRBJ2-5, the V gene TRBV5-3, with D perhaps assigned TRBD1 or TRBD2 (5 bases each). The end of the DNA is better explained by TRBJ2-7, so the J call may be wrong. Being an ORF, TRBV5-3 has a function that is uncertain. This CDR3 has 16 residues. Written as DNA, the CDR3 is TGTGCCAGAAGCGGCCCGGAGGAAGGGGTCACCTACGAGCAGTACTTC. It codes for CARSGPEEGVTYEQYF.

The V and J genes are TRBV18 and TRBJ1-5; no clear D gene. CDR1 is KGHSH, CDR2 LQKENI, per germline. Trimming pared 6 bases from V and 11 bases from J, leaving 20 bases between. The CDR3 consists of 14 residues. CDR3 sequence: CASSPLGSSSSQHF. Written as DNA, the CDR3 is TGTGCCAGCTCCCCCCTGGGCTCGAGCAGCTCCCAGCATTTT.

This chain joins TRBV5-8 and TRBJ2-3, with TRBD1 matching 7 bases. The CDR3 is made up of 16 amino acids. Germline V gives CDR1 SGHTS, CDR2 YDEGEE. With 0 bases clipped from V and 0 bases from J, the junction kept 4 bases outside the gene matches. This CDR3 reads CASSLGTGASTDTQYF. The CDR3 DNA follows: TGTGCCAGCAGCTTGGGGACAGGAGCTAGCACAGATACGCAGTATTTT.

As DNA, the CDR3 is TGCGCCAGTCTAGCGGGGCGCGGGCCCCGAGCCGAGCAGTACTTC. It is translated as CASLAGRGPRAEQYF. The chain combines TRBV10-2 with TRBJ2-7; 9 nucleotides line up with TRBD2. The germline CDR1 and CDR2 sequences are WSHSY and SAAADI. CDR3 size: 15 residues. After removal of 9 bases from V and 6 bases from J, the junction contained 15 bases not matched to a gene.

The chain has TRBV29-1 and TRBJ2-7; D is possibly TRBD1 or TRBD2 (5 bases each). Deletions cut 4 bases from V and 2 bases from J, with 12 bases between. Germline values: CDR1 SQVTM, CDR2 ANQGSEA. The CDR3 extends over 13 amino acids. The CDR3 DNA follows: TGCAGCGTTGTCGGGACGAAAACCTACGAGCAGTACTTC. As protein: CSVVGTKTYEQYF.

The rearrangement links TRBV5-1 to TRBJ2-5; 7 positions match TRBD1. Losses at the gene ends were 0 bases for V and 4 bases for J; bases not matched to a gene: 3. CDR3 length equals 14 residues. Germline-derived CDR1 and CDR2 are SGHRS and YFSETQ. Here the CDR3 DNA reads TGCGCCAGCAGCTTGGTAGGGGGCCGAGAGACCCAGTACTTC. Translated, it gives CASSLVGGRETQYF.

V usage is TRBV30 and J usage is TRBJ2-3, with 12 nucleotides matching TRBD2. V was clipped by 4 bases and J by 5 bases; unmatched bases: 4. The CDR3 is 14 amino acids. The germline V gene has CDR1 GTSNPN and CDR2 SVGIG (reference sequence). CDR3 in DNA: TGTGCCTGGAACCTAGCGGGGGGGCGAGATACGCAGTATTTT. Amino acids: CAWNLAGGRDTQYF.

The rearrangement joins TRBV15 to TRBJ1-5, with D tentatively TRBD1 (6 bases). Germline lookup yields CDR1 LNHNV and CDR2 YYDKDF (reference sequence). Trimming pared 6 bases from V and 0 bases from J, leaving 12 bases between. The CDR3 runs 15 residues. The CDR3 loop is CATRPTGPSNQPQHF. The CDR3 region has the DNA TGTGCCACCAGGCCGACAGGACCTAGCAATCAGCCCCAGCATTTT.

J is TRBJ2-7 and V is TRBV29-1, with 7 bases identical to TRBD1. J gave up 4 bases and V 6 bases, and 12 bases lay outside the gene matches. Per the germline V gene, CDR1 is SQVTM and CDR2 is ANQGSEA. The CDR3 runs to 14 residues. CDR3 sequence reads: CSVARGTAIYEQYF. CDR3 bases: TGCAGCGTGGCCAGGGGGACAGCTATTTACGAGCAGTACTTC.

The rearrangement uses TRBV5-1 and TRBJ1-2; 9 nucleotides line up with TRBD1. The CDR3 runs 17 residues. V trimming: 2 bases; J trimming: 1 base; junction bases outside the gene matches: 9. Per the germline V gene, CDR1 is SGHRS and CDR2 is YFSETQ. The CDR3 loop is CASSLYSPGQGNYGYTF. CDR3 nucleotides: TGCGCCAGCAGCTTATATTCTCCGGGACAGGGTAACTATGGCTACACCTTC.